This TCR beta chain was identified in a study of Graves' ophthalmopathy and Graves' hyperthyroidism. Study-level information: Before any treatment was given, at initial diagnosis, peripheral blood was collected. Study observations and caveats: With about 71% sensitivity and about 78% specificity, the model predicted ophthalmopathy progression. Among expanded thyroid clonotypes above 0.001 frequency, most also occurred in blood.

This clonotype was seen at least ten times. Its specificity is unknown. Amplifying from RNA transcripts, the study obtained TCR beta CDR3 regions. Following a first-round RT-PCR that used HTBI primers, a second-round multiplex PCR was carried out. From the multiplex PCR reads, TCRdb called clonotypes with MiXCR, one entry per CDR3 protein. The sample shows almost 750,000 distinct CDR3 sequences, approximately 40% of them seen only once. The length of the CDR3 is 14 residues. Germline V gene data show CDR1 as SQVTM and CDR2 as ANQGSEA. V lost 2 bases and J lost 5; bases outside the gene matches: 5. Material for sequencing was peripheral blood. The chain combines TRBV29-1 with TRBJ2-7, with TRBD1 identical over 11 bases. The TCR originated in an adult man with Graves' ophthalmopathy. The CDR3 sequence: CSVERGTGGNEQYF. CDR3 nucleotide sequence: TGCAGCGTTGAAAGGGGGACAGGGGGGAACGAGCAGTACTTC.